This record looks at one T cell receptor beta chain sequence and its context. Its specificity is not known. These data belong to a study of identical twins. Unique molecular identifiers were present on cDNA, and template switching added a universal primer site. Via MiXCR, TCRdb re-called the 5' RACE reads, giving one row per CDR3 protein. The repertoire holds under 350,000 distinct CDR3 sequences, with 8.5% to 9.5% as singletons. Everyone who donated was a healthy Caucasian. Germline assignment: CDR1 SEHNR and CDR2 FQNEAQ (reference sequence). With 1 base removed from V and 5 bases from J, the gap between germline ends came to 14 bases. The CDR3 runs 15 residues. General observations from the study: Weaker excess twin sharing was observed in beta out-of-frame sequences.

In addition, the sample was reused for a study of yellow fever vaccine responses in identical twins. This second report adds: Reportedly, twins showed a vaccine T cell response that looked partly convergent and partly personalized.

The specimen sequenced was CD8+ T cells sorted from blood. The genes are TRBV7-9 and TRBJ2-5, with a tentative D call TRBD2 (5 bases). This receptor was taken from a woman between 18 and 29 years old in good health. The CDR3 DNA follows: TGTGCCAGCAGCTTAGTAGGCGCCGAGCGGGAGACCCAGTACTTC. This translates into CASSLVGAERETQYF.